What follows are 15 T cell receptor beta chains derived from one specimen sequenced in a study of relationships among human T cell subsets. Anti-CD4 multisort beads removed cells negatively, then anti-CD8 beads positively selected CD8+ T cells. From mRNA, alpha and beta CDR3 regions were amplified using semiquantitative ARM-PCR. Tagged nested gene-specific primers were used first, then communal superprimers amplified exponentially. TCRdb fed the multiplex PCR reads into MiXCR, producing one record per CDR3 protein. The profile covers about 5,000 distinct CDR3 sequences, with 50% to 70% appearing a single time and around three fifths taken by the ten largest. Sequencing was carried out using CD8+ T cells sorted from blood. These TCRs come from a man aged 35 to 55 in good health.

J is TRBJ2-7 and V is TRBV28; 9 nucleotides match TRBD2. The CDR3 spans 18 residues. V lost 1 base, J lost 0 bases, and 10 bases stayed unmatched. Germline-derived CDR1 and CDR2 are MDHEN and SYDVKM. The CDR3 bases are TGTGCCAGCAGTTTATCTAGCGGGGTTTCCCGGGGCTCCTACGAGCAGTACTTC. It encodes CASSLSSGVSRGSYEQYF.

V usage is TRBV19 and J usage is TRBJ2-1; TRBD1 might be the D (6 bases). The V end lost 5 bases, the J end lost 4 bases, and 9 bases lay between the germline ends. The CDR3 totals 13 residues. Germline CDR1 LNHDA, CDR2 SQIVND (reference sequence). For the CDR3, the DNA is TGTGCCAGTAGTCCGACAGGTTACAATGAGCAGTTCTTC. Protein product: CASSPTGYNEQFF.

This rearrangement joins TRBV28 to TRBJ2-3, with D possibly TRBD1 on 5 matching bases. This CDR3 spans 14 amino acids. Germline lookup yields CDR1 MDHEN and CDR2 SYDVKM. The V end was cut by 1 base, the J end by 3 bases, with 8 bases between. The CDR3 DNA sequence: TGTGCCAGCAGTTTATCCCCAGGGACAGATACGCAGTATTTT. Encoded protein: CASSLSPGTDTQYF.

This clonotype came up once. The chain's CDR3 is CASTWGQYHVQPQHF. DNA for the CDR3: TGTGCCAGCACCTGGGGACAGTATCACGTTCAGCCCCAGCATTTT. The genes are TRBV27 and TRBJ1-5, with 7 bases that match TRBD1. Germline CDR1 and CDR2: MNHEY and SMNVEV (reference sequence). The CDR3 contains 15 residues. The junction had 12 bases not matched to a gene; V was cut back by 7 bases and J by 6 bases.

This chain uses TRBV28 with TRBJ2-2, with D uncertain. Germline CDR1 MDHEN, CDR2 SYDVKM. V was clipped by 8 bases and J by 11 bases, with 12 bases between them. This CDR3 spans 11 amino acids. The CDR3 region is CASCRWPELFF. The DNA of the CDR3 is TGTGCCAGCTGCCGGTGGCCAGAGCTGTTTTTT. Full variable domain (remainder filled in from reference TRBV28 and TRBJ2-2): DVKVTQSSRYLVKRTGEKVFLECVQDMDHENMFWYRQDPGLGLRLIYFSYDVKMKEKGDIPEGYSVSREKKERFSLILESASTNQTSMYLCASCRWPELFFGEGSRLTVL.

This clonotype has just a few counts. The chain recombines TRBV7-9 with TRBJ2-3; 8 nucleotides align to TRBD1. Germline CDR1 reads SEHNR; CDR2 reads FQNEAQ (reference sequence). Unmatched junction bases numbered 4, after V lost 2 bases and J lost 6 bases. This CDR3 is 14 amino acids long. The CDR3 DNA reads TGTGCCAGCAGCTTATTCGACAGGGGTGATACGCAGTATTTT. This translates into CASSLFDRGDTQYF.

The genes are TRBV27 and TRBJ2-1, with D maybe TRBD1 (5 bases). In germline, CDR1 is MNHEY, CDR2 SMNVEV (reference sequence). The CDR3 totals 14 residues. V lost 3 bases and J 4 bases, leaving 10 bases between the germline ends. The chain's CDR3 is CASSFDSQYNEQFF. The DNA of the CDR3 is TGTGCCAGCAGTTTCGACAGTCAGTACAATGAGCAGTTCTTC.

This chain links TRBV29-1 with TRBJ2-5; D uncertain. The CDR3 covers 16 residues. Germline V lookup: CDR1 SQVTM, CDR2 ANQGSEA. With 5 bases removed from V and 2 bases from J, the gap between germline ends came to 21 bases. The CDR3 loop is CSVRLRRPDLQETQYF. CDR3 DNA sequence: TGCAGCGTTAGGTTGAGGCGACCCGATTTACAAGAGACCCAGTACTTC.

The chain employs TRBV27 and TRBJ2-5; 8 bases map to TRBD1. TRBJ2-7 explains the end of the DNA better; the J call may be wrong. CDR3 size: 17 residues. Germline V lookup: CDR1 MNHEY, CDR2 SMNVEV (reference sequence). This CDR3 is CASSPAAGGFGSYEQYF. For the CDR3, the DNA is TGTGCCAGCAGTCCGGCGGCAGGGGGCTTTGGTTCCTACGAGCAGTACTTC.

In the case of this clonotype: Germline and junction disagree at one end, which may indicate a read error. The gene calls are TRBV5-4 and TRBJ2-3; 8 positions agree with TRBD2. Germline V gene data show CDR1 as SGHNT and CDR2 as YYREEE (reference sequence). The CDR3 has 13 residues. In DNA form, the CDR3 reads TGCGCCAGCAGCTTCCGCGGGGGGGATACGCAGTATTTT. Its translation: CASSFRGGDTQYF.

V usage is TRBV20-1 and J usage is TRBJ2-7; either TRBD1 or TRBD2 may fit D (5 bases each). Germline V lookup: CDR1 DFQATT, CDR2 SNEGSKA (reference sequence). Trimming removed 3 bases from V and 4 bases from J, with 22 bases in between. This CDR3 comprises 16 residues. Written as DNA, the CDR3 is TGCAGTGCTAGGCCTGCCCTGGGACCACAGGTGTACGAGCAGTACTTC. Encoded protein: CSARPALGPQVYEQYF.

The chain couples TRBV4-1 to TRBJ2-7, with D perhaps TRBD1 (6 bases). The CDR3 has 15 residues. CDR1 is MGHRA, CDR2 YSYEKL, per germline. Deletions cut 3 bases from V and 3 bases from J, with 15 bases between. The CDR3 DNA reads as TGCGCCAGCAGCCATTCTGACTCGGACAGCTACGAGCAGTACTTC. Protein: CASSHSDSDSYEQYF.

V usage is TRBV5-1 and J usage is TRBJ2-7; a possible D gene is TRBD1 (6 bases). This CDR3 contains 12 residues. Germline assignment: CDR1 SGHRS and CDR2 YFSETQ. With 6 bases removed from V and 6 bases from J, the gap between germline ends came to 13 bases. CDR3 DNA: TGCGCCAGCAAAATACAGGGTTCCGAGCAGTACTTC. It yields the protein CASKIQGSEQYF.

V gene TRBV25-1 combines with J gene TRBJ2-1; 9 nucleotides align to TRBD1. With V trimmed by 8 bases and J by 3 bases, 2 bases remained unmatched. From germline, CDR1 is MGHDK and CDR2 SYGVNS. The CDR3 runs to 13 residues. In DNA, the CDR3 is TGTGCCAGCGAGGGACAGGGCTACAATGAGCAGTTCTTC. It specifies CASEGQGYNEQFF.

This sequence joins TRBV28 and TRBJ2-3; the D gene is possibly TRBD2 (6 bases). Germline V CDR1 and CDR2: MDHEN, SYDVKM. CDR3 length equals 16 residues. The V end lost 1 base, the J end lost 2 bases, and 13 bases lay between the germline ends. The CDR3 DNA reads TGTGCCAGCAGTTTATACGCAGCGGGCGACACAGATACGCAGTATTTT. Protein sequence: CASSLYAAGDTDTQYF.